The present entry profiles one TCR beta chain with its context. The antigen is undetermined. TCRdb's table, derived via immunoSEQ multiplex PCR, lists solely in-frame clones and lacks some. The sample carries around 110,000 clones, approximately 89% recorded once. CDR3 size: 16 residues. Trimming removed 0 bases from V and 7 bases from J; junction bases left unmatched: 10. Germline V lookup: CDR1 SGHKS, CDR2 YYEKEE (reference sequence). This specimen belongs to a study of T cell responses to AZD1222 COVID-19 vaccine. About the study: Doses given second, at about 4 or about 12 weeks, were pooled.

Study observations and caveats: It was only five to seven AZD1222 recipients who were seropositive at baseline.

This TCR was sampled from an adult in good health. The chain links TRBV5-5 to TRBJ2-4; 7 bases align to TRBD2. This sample comprised peripheral blood, obtained on day 0 of AZD1222 vaccination. The CDR3 sequence is CASSLVTAGIPNIQYF. DNA for the CDR3: TGTGCCAGCAGCTTGGTGACAGCGGGAATTCCTAACATTCAGTACTTC. The full variable domain, its missing parts supplied by reference TRBV5-5 and TRBJ2-4, is DAGVTQSPTHLIKTRGQQVTLRCSPISGHKSVSWYQQVLGQGPQFIFQYYEKEERGRGNFPDRFSARQFPNYSSELNVNALLLGDSALYLCASSLVTAGIPNIQYFGAGTRLSVL.